Following are 26 T cell receptor beta chains from one sample sequenced in a study of shared clonotypes between healthy human individuals. Libraries were prepared by immunoSEQ multiplex PCR; TCRdb keeps only in-frame clonotypes and omits some of them. The sample includes around 200,000 clones, about 66% seen only once; the top ten take over 9.5%. Sequenced input: memory CD4+ T cells sorted from blood. The subset was: CD45RA-negative fraction. These receptors all come from a man aged 25 to 40 in good health.

V and J are TRBV29-1 and TRBJ2-7; D uncertain. V was clipped by 3 bases and J by 5 bases, with 8 bases between them. The CDR3 totals 11 residues. CDR1 and CDR2 (germline): SQVTM, ANQGSEA. CDR3 sequence reads: CSVEDAHEQYF. CDR3 nucleotide sequence: TGCAGCGTTGAGGACGCCCACGAGCAGTACTTC.

The V and J genes are TRBV25-1 and TRBJ2-1, with D possibly TRBD2 on 6 matching bases. The V gene's germline CDR1 is MGHDK and CDR2 SYGVNS. The V and J ends lost 4 bases and 2 bases respectively, with 21 bases between them. There are 18 residues in the CDR3. The CDR3 loop is CASSAGLRGDPTYNEQFF. The CDR3 DNA reads as TGTGCCAGCAGTGCTGGACTGCGGGGCGACCCTACCTACAATGAGCAGTTCTTC. Drawing the rest from reference TRBV25-1 and TRBJ2-1, the complete variable domain is EADIYQTPRYLVIGTGKKITLECSQTMGHDKMYWYQQDPGMELHLIHYSYGVNSTEKGDLSSESTVSRIRTEHFPLTLESARPSHTSQYLCASSAGLRGDPTYNEQFFGPGTRLTVL.

This chain links TRBV15 with TRBJ1-2; TRBD1 might be the D (5 bases). Germline V CDR1 and CDR2: LNHNV, YYDKDF (reference sequence). Trimming removed 0 bases at V and 7 bases at J, with 9 bases between. The CDR3 sequence is 13 residues long. The CDR3 sequence: CATSRDRGVGYTF. In nucleotides, the CDR3 is TGTGCCACCAGCAGAGATCGAGGGGTTGGCTACACCTTC. Combining the CDR3 with reference TRBV15 and TRBJ1-2 gives the whole variable domain DAMVIQNPRYQVTQFGKPVTLSCSQTLNHNVMYWYQQKSSQAPKLLFHYYDKDFNNEADTPDNFQSRRPNTSFCFLDIRSPGLGDTAMYLCATSRDRGVGYTFGSGTRLTVV.

This clone was recorded at least ten times. Within the sample, other DNA sequences also encode this same CDR3. J is TRBJ1-1 and V is TRBV5-1; D remains unclear. This CDR3 spans 14 amino acids. V gave up 2 bases and J gave up 1 base, with 9 bases separating them. In germline, CDR1 is SGHRS, CDR2 YFSETQ. The CDR3 DNA is TGCGCCAGCAGCTTCAAGGGTCAGAACACTGAAGCTTTCTTT. Its translation: CASSFKGQNTEAFF.

The rearrangement uses TRBV15 and TRBJ2-1; D might be TRBD1 (6 bases). The CDR3 loop spans 13 amino acids. V dropped 9 bases and J dropped 7 bases, with 16 bases sitting between them. The germline CDR1 and CDR2 sequences are LNHNV and YYDKDF (reference sequence). CDR3: CATRTKGVNEQFF. CDR3 in DNA: TGTGCCACGAGAACCAAGGGGGTAAATGAGCAGTTCTTC.

J is TRBJ1-1 and V is TRBV11-3; tentatively, D is TRBD1 (5 bases). Trimming removed 6 bases at V and 1 base at J, with 12 bases between. The CDR3 consists of 14 residues. Germline CDR1 SGHNT, CDR2 YENEEA. CDR3 DNA sequence: TGTGCCAGCAGTTCTACAGGCCGGAACACTGAAGCTTTCTTT. Translated, it gives CASSSTGRNTEAFF.

The chain has TRBV11-2 and TRBJ1-3, with D unresolved. Germline loops: CDR1 SGHAT, CDR2 FQNNGV. V lost 6 bases, J lost 0 bases, and 15 bases lay in between. This CDR3 comprises 16 residues. In DNA form, the CDR3 reads TGTGCCAGCAGATCGATAACAGCAAGCTCTGGAAACACCATATATTTT. Its protein is CASRSITASSGNTIYF.

The chain employs TRBV28 and TRBJ2-3, with TRBD2 as a possible D gene (6 bases). The CDR3 sequence is 15 residues long. Germline CDR1 reads MDHEN; CDR2 reads SYDVKM. Trimming left V 6 bases short and J 0 bases short, with 13 bases between. CDR3 coding DNA: TGTGCCAGCAGCCCTTCGGGGACTAGCACAGATACGCAGTATTTT. This encodes CASSPSGTSTDTQYF.

The V and J genes are TRBV18 and TRBJ2-1; D not certain. Trimming cost V 0 bases and J 1 base, with 7 bases left between them. There are 15 residues in the CDR3. Looked up from germline, CDR1 is KGHSH and CDR2 is LQKENI. CDR3 protein: CASSPPSRSYNEQFF. In DNA form, the CDR3 reads TGTGCCAGCTCACCACCCAGCAGGTCCTACAATGAGCAGTTCTTC.

This clone has ten or more counts. The chain has TRBV6-1 and TRBJ2-5, with TRBD2 matching 9 bases. The CDR3 is 18 amino acids. Germline-derived CDR1 and CDR2 are MNHNS and SASEGT. V trimming: 0 bases; J trimming: 5 bases; junction bases outside the gene matches: 13. The CDR3: CASSEALGLAGGEETQYF. DNA of the CDR3: TGTGCCAGCAGTGAAGCCCTGGGACTAGCCGGGGGTGAGGAGACCCAGTACTTC.

This clone has just a few counts. The J gene is TRBJ2-1, the V gene TRBV2; D is ambiguous. The CDR3 contains 14 residues. Germline CDR1 reads SNHLY; CDR2 reads FYNNEI. V was shortened by 5 bases and J by 8 bases, with 16 bases between the two germline ends. The CDR3 DNA sequence: TGTGCCAGCAGTAGGGTAAGGGCGTTGGATGAGCAGTTCTTC. Its translation is CASSRVRALDEQFF.

Worth noting for this clone: A junction end diverges from the germline sequence, so it may reflect a read error. J is TRBJ2-3 and V is TRBV6-6; tentative D call: TRBD2 (6 bases). Germline V gene sequence: CDR1 MNHNY, CDR2 SVGAGI (reference sequence). The CDR3 totals 13 residues. Here the CDR3 reads CLSRRDFTDTQYF. The CDR3 DNA is TGCCTGAGTCGGCGGGACTTCACAGATACGCAGTATTTT.

This clone was observed a single time. This chain uses TRBV7-3 with TRBJ2-5; no definite D call. The V end was cut by 2 bases, the J end by 0 bases, with 4 bases between. From germline, CDR1 is SGHTA and CDR2 FQGTGA. The CDR3 has 13 residues. The CDR3 DNA sequence: TGTGCCAGCAGCTTACATAACCAAGAGACCCAGTACTTC. Its translation is CASSLHNQETQYF.

The V and J genes are TRBV6-5 and TRBJ1-1; D not certain. The V gene lost 2 bases and the J gene lost 0 bases, with 7 bases spanning the gap. CDR3 length: 14 residues. CDR1 is MNHEY, CDR2 SVGAGI, per germline. The CDR3, as DNA: TGTGCCAGCAGTTACGACGCTATGAACACTGAAGCTTTCTTT. Residues: CASSYDAMNTEAFF.

This chain joins TRBV10-3 and TRBJ2-1; 8 bases align to TRBD2. There are 16 residues in the CDR3. Trimming took 2 bases from V and 5 from J; bases not matched to a gene: 8. CDR1 is ENHRY, CDR2 SYGVKD, per germline. CDR3 in amino acids: CAISEAGTRGNNEQFF. As DNA, the CDR3 is TGTGCCATCAGTGAGGCCGGGACTAGGGGGAACAATGAGCAGTTCTTC.

V usage is TRBV10-3 and J usage is TRBJ2-2; tentatively, D is TRBD1 (6 bases). Germline V lookup: CDR1 ENHRY, CDR2 SYGVKD. V gave up 10 bases and J gave up 0 bases, with 12 bases separating them. The CDR3 runs 14 residues. CDR3 in DNA: TGTGCCACCGGGGACACCACGAACACCGGGGAGCTGTTTTTT. As protein: CATGDTTNTGELFF.

CDR3 sequence: CASSVGGTAVAEAFF. In DNA form, the CDR3 reads TGTGCCAGCAGCGTAGGGGGGACAGCTGTCGCTGAAGCTTTCTTT. The rearrangement links TRBV9 to TRBJ1-1; TRBD1 matches 7 bases. Germline V gives CDR1 SGDLS, CDR2 YYNGEE. V was pared by 0 bases and J by 6 bases, with 8 bases of the junction left unmatched. CDR3 length equals 15 residues.

V gene TRBV2 combines with J gene TRBJ1-2, with 7 bases fitting TRBD1. The CDR3 covers 12 residues. V shed 5 bases, J shed 4 bases, and the junction held 1 base outside the gene matches. CDR1 is SNHLY, CDR2 FYNNEI, per germline. The CDR3 is CASSWDSYGYTF. The CDR3 DNA reads TGTGCCAGCAGTTGGGACAGCTATGGCTACACCTTC.

CDR3 DNA sequence: TGTGCCAGCAGCTTAGGACAGTTAAATGAAAAACTGTTTTTT. It codes for CASSLGQLNEKLFF. The rearrangement links TRBV7-9 to TRBJ1-4; a weak D match, TRBD1 (5 bases). The CDR3 sequence is 14 residues long. Germline V gene data show CDR1 as SEHNR and CDR2 as FQNEAQ (reference sequence). With 1 base removed from V and 5 bases from J, the gap between germline ends came to 8 bases.

The J gene is TRBJ2-6, the V gene TRBV28; D may match TRBD1 or TRBD2 (6 bases each). The CDR3 sequence is 16 residues long. Germline V gives CDR1 MDHEN, CDR2 SYDVKM. V lost 5 bases to trimming and J lost 0 bases, with 11 bases between them. Here the CDR3 DNA reads TGTGCCAGCAGTCCTACGGGGGCCTCTGGGGCCAACGTCCTGACTTTC. Its translation is CASSPTGASGANVLTF.

About this clone itself: Other DNA sequences from this sample encode an identical CDR3 as well. The chain combines TRBV9 with TRBJ2-1; D remains ambiguous. The CDR3 has 17 residues. V lost 0 bases, J lost 3 bases, and 16 bases lay in between. The germline V gene has CDR1 SGDLS and CDR2 YYNGEE. The CDR3 reads CASSVDPPSGIYNEQFF. The CDR3 DNA is TGTGCCAGCAGCGTAGACCCCCCTAGTGGTATCTACAATGAGCAGTTCTTC.

The rearrangement uses TRBV11-3 and TRBJ2-7; D might be TRBD1 (5 bases). Trimming shortened V by 5 bases and J by 2 bases, and 10 bases separated the two germline ends. The length of the CDR3 is 13 residues. The germline V gene encodes CDR1 SGHNT and CDR2 YENEEA. In nucleotides, the CDR3 is TGTGCCAGCAGCGCAGACAGTACCTACGAGCAGTACTTC. Its translation is CASSADSTYEQYF. The variable domain in full, with the rest retrieved from reference TRBV11-3 and TRBJ2-7, is EAGVVQSPRYKIIEKKQPVAFWCNPISGHNTLYWYLQNLGQGPELLIRYENEEAVDDSQLPKDRFSAERLKGVDSTLKIQPAELGDSAVYLCASSADSTYEQYFGPGTRLTVT.

The J gene is TRBJ2-7, the V gene TRBV29-1; 8 nucleotides match TRBD2. Germline V gives CDR1 SQVTM, CDR2 ANQGSEA. The J segment lost 3 bases and the V segment lost 4 bases, leaving 5 bases of the junction unmatched. The CDR3 sequence is 13 residues long. The CDR3 reads CSVVGLAGYEQYF. The CDR3 DNA reads TGCAGCGTTGTCGGCCTAGCGGGCTACGAGCAGTACTTC.

This clone was detected a few times. The CDR3: CASTKEGNQPQHF. The DNA of the CDR3 is TGTGCCAGCACCAAAGAGGGCAATCAGCCCCAGCATTTT. The rearrangement joins TRBV7-9 to TRBJ1-5; D not certain. The CDR3 is 13 residues long. The ends were cut back, 7 bases at V and 2 bases at J, with 9 bases in the middle. Germline-derived CDR1 and CDR2 are SEHNR and FQNEAQ (reference sequence). Based on the CDR3 plus reference TRBV7-9 and TRBJ1-5, the full variable domain is DTGVSQNPRHKITKRGQNVTFRCDPISEHNRLYWYRQTLGQGPEFLTYFQNEAQLEKSRLLSDRFSAERPKGSFSTLEIQRTEQGDSAMYLCASTKEGNQPQHFGDGTRLSIL.

V and J are TRBV5-4 and TRBJ2-7, with D perhaps TRBD1 (5 bases). V was pared by 0 bases and J by 5 bases, with 6 bases between. CDR1 and CDR2 (germline): SGHNT, YYREEE (reference sequence). The CDR3 has 12 amino acids. The CDR3 here is CASSLGGDEQYF. The CDR3 DNA is TGTGCCAGCAGCTTGGGGGGCGACGAGCAGTACTTC.

The chain joins TRBV7-8 to TRBJ2-2; 9 nucleotides line up with TRBD1. The length of the CDR3 is 15 residues. Germline V gene lookup returns CDR1 SGHVS and CDR2 FQNEAQ. Unmatched junction bases numbered 7, after V lost 7 bases and J lost 4 bases. CDR3 DNA sequence: TGTGCCAGCAACATCCGGGACAGGGCCACCGGGGAGCTGTTTTTT. Protein: CASNIRDRATGELFF.